This TCR beta chain was recovered during a study of shared clonotypes between healthy human individuals (TCRdb year 2020). Describing the broader study: Three men and two women, aged 18 to 49 years, made up the cohort. Different laboratories and diverse techniques were used to prepare libraries and sequence TCR repertoires, to increase sequencing depth and limit assay-specific biases. Between about 0.8 and 9.5 billion PBMCs per donor were obtained by leukapheresis. For each donor, three plates each were used for CD4 naive and CD4 memory, two plates were used for CD8 naive, and one plate was used for CD8 memory. To estimate repertoire size and how much clonotype sharing occurs between individuals, the study deeply sequenced the blood TCR repertoires of five or six healthy adults. Beyond this particular receptor, the publication reports: Because the study included only a small number of donors, the genetic and exposure-history diversity represented was limited. Rarefaction of sorted-subset datasets indicated incomplete sequencing despite the large sequencing depth. Sampling was restricted to blood, and TCR repertoires in tissue are likely to differ from TCR repertoires in blood. Larger estimated clonotype richness was generally found for naive subsets than for memory subsets. Across four donors, approximately 5% of naive CD4, more than 3% of naive CD8, 2.3% of memory CD4, and approximately 0.4% of memory CD8 clonotypes were shared. Compared with non-shared clonotypes, clonotypes shared by all four sorted-subset donors had higher generation probabilities. Pairwise subsampling indicated that sequencing depth was expected to affect the degree of clonotype sharing among donors.

The donors were healthy, HIV-negative adults with no recently reported acute infections or vaccinations. Every donor was a Caucasian adult living in Nashville, Tennessee, USA. CD4+ T cells were enriched by magnetic negative selection, after which naive cells were positively selected on CD45RA and the negative fraction was taken as the memory subset. Blood was collected by leukapheresis, and PBMCs were isolated by Ficoll-Histopaque density gradient centrifugation and then cryopreserved in liquid nitrogen vapor phase. Analytical flow cytometry was used to check the purity and quantity of each magnetically sorted T cell population. Genomic DNA was isolated from each sorted fraction and quantified by UV absorbance on a Nanodrop 2000c. Taken from the germline V gene, the CDR1 and CDR2 loops are MDHEN and SYDVKM. Trimming removed 7 bases from V and 4 bases from J, leaving 21 bases between the germline ends. The CDR3 contains 16 residues, cysteine and phenylalanine counted. The CDR3 DNA has 48 bases and is translated from base 1.

Details on this clone: Its antigen is not yet known. No much larger clone exists at a distance of one base, and base qualities are not known.

Using the deep immunoSEQ assay, multiplex PCR amplified TCR CDR3 regions from genomic DNA. For each cell subset, the extracted genomic DNA was distributed evenly across all wells of several immunoSEQ 96-well plates, and each plate served as one replicate. For sorted subsets, about 220 ng of genomic DNA, equivalent to 25,000 to 35,000 T cell genomes, went into each replicate PCR. Purified libraries were measured with a Qubit 3.0 fluorometer, size-checked on a Bioanalyzer 2100, and measured again with the KAPA Library Quantification kit. Every immunoSEQ 96-well plate was sequenced on a separate single-read 150-cycle Illumina NextSeq 550 flow cell. As for how the authors treated the data: Because the immunoSEQ output included only junctional sequences and no quality scores, the filtering could not be the same as the filtering used for full-length reads. To assign V/J genes and CDR3, sequences were annotated against IMGT germline references using PyIR, a Python wrapper for IgBLAST v1.9. Reads were filtered out if the reads had weak V/J assignments (E-value above 1e-6), no CDR3, stop codons, out-of-frame junctions, or ambiguous translated residues. V3J clonotypes were defined as sequences sharing an identical inferred V gene, J gene, and CDR3 amino acid sequence. The percentage overlap between two repertoires was calculated by dividing the number of shared unique clonotypes by the size of the smaller repertoire. Richness of each repertoire was evaluated using RTK rarefaction, the Chao1 estimator, and Recon v2.1 estimates of unobserved clonotypes. Generation probabilities were computed with OLGA for all TCRbeta clonotypes obtained by the gDNA method from a handful of donors. Sourced from immuneACCESS, this table was stored by TCRdb with only in-frame sequences that have V and J called. A share of the clones is absent; for the studies checked, an unresolved V gene accounts for under half, and the remainder has no known explanation. The DNA was the basis for D and trimming; V, J and clone size are from that table. The sample table contains over a million clones; only one count was recorded for 95% to 99% of them. Roughly 0.45% of the sample lies in the top ten.

Here the chain combines TRBV28 and TRBJ2-3; the best D guess is TRBD2, with 6 bases matching. The sequenced sample was naive CD4+ T cells sorted from blood. The cell subset or site label here, explained by the study, means: CD45RA+ positively selected. This TCR came from a man aged 25-40 years in good health. The CDR3 protein sequence reads: CASMPGGANGADTQYF. In nucleotides, the sequence is TGTGCCAGCATGCCCGGGGGAGCCAACGGCGCAGATACGCAGTATTTT.